This T cell receptor beta chain derives from a study of metastatic and nonmetastatic thyroid tumors. Study at large: Repertoire comparisons spanned blood and tumor or nodule tissue from malignant and benign thyroid patients. Regarding the study as a whole: Malignant thyroid tumors reportedly exceeded benign nodules significantly in TCR beta diversity, with the difference appearing in blood and tumor.

There are many counts of this clone. Its target is unknown. The CDR3 sequence is 18 residues long. Germline V lookup: CDR1 MDHEN, CDR2 SYDVKM. V lost 2 bases, J lost 4 bases, and 11 bases stayed unmatched. As processed by the authors: A papillary thyroid cancer distant-metastasis classifier was built from CDR3 differences across clinicopathological groups. TCRdb recomputed clones from the PCR reads via MiXCR. TCRdb assigned the V and J calls; the authors' analysis was not used. Seen here are about 47,000 clones, around 25% observed once, and the top ten hold around 3.2%. No patient had received any treatment before thyroid surgery.

This TCR was sampled from a male donor with papillary thyroid cancer or a benign thyroid nodule (not recorded which). Some clones in this sample may be carry-over from other donors' samples. The V and J genes are TRBV28 and TRBJ2-7, with TRBD2 identical over 13 bases. The material sequenced was blood. This CDR3 is CASSLGPLGTSGTYEQYF. The CDR3 coding sequence is TGTGCCAGCAGTTTAGGACCTCTAGGGACTAGCGGGACTTACGAGCAGTACTTC.